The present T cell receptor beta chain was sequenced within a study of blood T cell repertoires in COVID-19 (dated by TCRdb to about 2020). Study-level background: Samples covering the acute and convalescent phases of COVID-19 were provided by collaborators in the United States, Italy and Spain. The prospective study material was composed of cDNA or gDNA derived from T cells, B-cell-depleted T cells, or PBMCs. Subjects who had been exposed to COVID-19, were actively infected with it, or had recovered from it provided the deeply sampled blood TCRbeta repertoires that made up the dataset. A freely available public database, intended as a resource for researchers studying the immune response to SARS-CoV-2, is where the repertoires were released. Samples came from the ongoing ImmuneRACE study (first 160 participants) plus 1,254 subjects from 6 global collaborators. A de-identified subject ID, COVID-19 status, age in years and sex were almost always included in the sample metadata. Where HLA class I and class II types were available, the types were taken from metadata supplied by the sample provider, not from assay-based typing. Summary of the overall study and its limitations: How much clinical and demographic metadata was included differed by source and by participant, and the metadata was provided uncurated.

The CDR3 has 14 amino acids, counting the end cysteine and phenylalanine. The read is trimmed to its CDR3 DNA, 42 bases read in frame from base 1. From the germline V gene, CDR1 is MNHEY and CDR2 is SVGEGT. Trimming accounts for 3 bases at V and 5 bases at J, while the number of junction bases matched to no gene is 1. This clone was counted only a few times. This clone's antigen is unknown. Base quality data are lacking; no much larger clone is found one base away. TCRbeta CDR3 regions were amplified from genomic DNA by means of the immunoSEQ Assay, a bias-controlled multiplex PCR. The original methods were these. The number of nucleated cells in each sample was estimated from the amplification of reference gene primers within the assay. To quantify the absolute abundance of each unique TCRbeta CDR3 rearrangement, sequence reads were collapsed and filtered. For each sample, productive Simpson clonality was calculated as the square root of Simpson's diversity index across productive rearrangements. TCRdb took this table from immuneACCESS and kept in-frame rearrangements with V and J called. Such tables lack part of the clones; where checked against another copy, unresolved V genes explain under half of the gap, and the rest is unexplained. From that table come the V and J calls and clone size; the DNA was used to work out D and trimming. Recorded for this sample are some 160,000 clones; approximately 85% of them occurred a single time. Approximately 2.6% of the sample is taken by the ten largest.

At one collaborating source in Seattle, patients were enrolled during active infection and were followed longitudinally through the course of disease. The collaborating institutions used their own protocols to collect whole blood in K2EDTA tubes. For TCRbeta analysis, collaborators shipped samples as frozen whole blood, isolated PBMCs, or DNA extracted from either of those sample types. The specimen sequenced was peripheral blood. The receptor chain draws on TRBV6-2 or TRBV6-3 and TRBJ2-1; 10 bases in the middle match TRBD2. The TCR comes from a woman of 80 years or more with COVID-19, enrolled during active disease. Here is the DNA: TGTGCCAGCAGTTATAGCGGGGGGCACAATGAGCAGTTCTTC. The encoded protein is CASSYSGGHNEQFF.